These 20 T cell receptor beta chains originate from one sample sequenced in a study of T-cell memory formation after mild COVID-19. From the 5' RACE reads, TCRdb called clonotypes with MiXCR, one entry per CDR3 protein. The sample consists of roughly 280,000 distinct CDR3 sequences, roughly 17% of them appearing once. The sample was PBMCs or a T cell subset sorted from them (not recorded which). Receptors originate from a man aged 18 to 30 who had mild COVID-19 (a few samples of this study predate the infection). Cell type and time point are not known.

This clonotype was observed at least ten times. The chain is built from TRBV11-2 and TRBJ2-5, with D perhaps TRBD2 (5 bases). The CDR3 totals 13 residues. V lost 5 bases and J 5 bases, leaving 12 bases between the germline ends. Germline CDR1 reads SGHAT; CDR2 reads FQNNGV. The CDR3 here is CASSTRGLETQYF. CDR3 nucleotide sequence: TGTGCCAGCAGCACCCGGGGTCTGGAGACCCAGTACTTC.

This clonotype was seen more than once but under ten times. The chain recombines TRBV10-3 with TRBJ2-5, with unresolved D. The CDR3 loop spans 14 amino acids. V was clipped by 4 bases and J by 1 base, with 10 bases between them. Germline loops: CDR1 ENHRY, CDR2 SYGVKD. Here the CDR3 reads CAISVGISQETQYF. In nucleotides, the CDR3 is TGTGCCATCAGTGTTGGAATAAGCCAAGAGACCCAGTACTTC.

This clonotype was detected only a few times. The chain carries TRBV10-3 and TRBJ2-2, with 8 bases that match TRBD2. This CDR3 has 16 residues. V dropped 6 bases and J dropped 5; count of bases not matched to a gene: 11. CDR1 is ENHRY and CDR2 is SYGVKD in the germline V gene. Written as DNA, the CDR3 is TGTGCCATCAGCAGAGCGGGGGCAGGAGGGACCGGGGAGCTGTTTTTT. It translates to CAISRAGAGGTGELFF.

This clonotype was seen a handful of times. The genes are TRBV5-1 and TRBJ2-3; D not resolved. V gave up 1 base and J gave up 0 bases, with 9 bases separating them. This CDR3 spans 15 amino acids. From germline, CDR1 is SGHRS and CDR2 YFSETQ. CDR3 protein: CASSLPATSTDTQYF. The CDR3 DNA follows: TGCGCCAGCAGCTTGCCTGCCACAAGCACAGATACGCAGTATTTT.

This clonotype was seen a handful of times. This sequence joins TRBV5-4 and TRBJ2-7; D is unresolved. The V and J ends lost 0 bases and 5 bases respectively, with 6 bases between them. Germline CDR1 SGHNT, CDR2 YYREEE (reference sequence). CDR3 length: 12 amino acids. The CDR3 sequence is CASSLDQNEQYV. CDR3 DNA sequence: TGTGCCAGCAGCTTGGACCAAAACGAGCAGTACGTC.

The chain carries TRBV18 and TRBJ2-1, with D perhaps TRBD1 (5 bases). The CDR3 sequence is 16 residues long. V was cut by 0 bases and J by 6 bases, with 15 bases left in between. The germline CDR1 and CDR2 sequences are KGHSH and LQKENI. In DNA, the CDR3 is TGTGCCAGCTCACCACCGGTAGGGGTAAGATCCAATGAGCAGTTCTTC. It yields the protein CASSPPVGVRSNEQFF. Together with reference TRBV18 and TRBJ2-1, the CDR3 gives the full variable domain: NAGVMQNPRHLVRRRGQEARLRCSPMKGHSHVYWYRQLPEEGLKFMVYLQKENIIDESGMPKERFSAEFPKEGPSILRIQQVVRGDSAAYFCASSPPVGVRSNEQFFGPGTRLTVL.

This chain connects TRBV6-2 or TRBV6-3 to TRBJ2-7, with D tentatively TRBD2 (6 bases). Germline CDR1 MNHEY, CDR2 SVGEGT. This CDR3 comprises 13 residues. V was shortened by 6 bases and J by 6 bases, with 15 bases between the two germline ends. The DNA of the CDR3 is TGTGCCAGCAGCCGCAGACTAGTGGGCGAGCAGTACGTC. Translating gives CASSRRLVGEQYV.

This clonotype occurred a few times. The chain has TRBV7-2 and TRBJ1-1; TRBD1 is a possible D gene (6 bases). Germline V lookup: CDR1 SGHTA, CDR2 FQGNSA. The V gene lost 1 base and the J gene lost 5 bases, with 14 bases spanning the gap. The length of the CDR3 is 15 residues. The CDR3 protein is CASSLEIPGTTEAFF. CDR3 in DNA: TGTGCCAGCAGCTTAGAAATTCCGGGGACAACTGAAGCTTTCTTT.

The table lists this clonotype with a few counts. V is TRBV6-5 and J is TRBJ1-1; unclear D gene. In germline, CDR1 is MNHEY, CDR2 SVGAGI. The CDR3 has 11 residues. Trimming pared 2 bases from V and 8 bases from J, leaving 6 bases between. CDR3 protein: CASSYRAEAFF. In nucleotides, the CDR3 is TGTGCCAGCAGTTACAGGGCAGAAGCTTTCTTT.

In DNA form, the CDR3 reads TGTGCCAGCAGAGGTTGGGGGTCCAATGAGCAGTTCTTC. Amino acids: CASRGWGSNEQFF. The J gene is TRBJ2-1, the V gene TRBV9, with D perhaps TRBD1 or TRBD2 (5 bases each). CDR1 SGDLS and CDR2 YYNGEE come from the germline V gene. The CDR3 consists of 13 residues. V was pared by 5 bases and J by 6 bases, with 12 bases between.

This clonotype was seen at least ten times. The chain uses TRBV9 and TRBJ2-5; 7 nucleotides match TRBD2. The CDR3 is made up of 13 amino acids. The germline CDR1 and CDR2 sequences are SGDLS and YYNGEE. V dropped 4 bases and J dropped 2; count of bases not matched to a gene: 2. CDR3 region: CASSRAGQETQYF. In nucleotides, the CDR3 is TGTGCCAGCAGCCGAGCGGGGCAAGAGACCCAGTACTTC.

This clonotype has at least ten counts. V gene TRBV12-3 or TRBV12-4 combines with J gene TRBJ2-3; a possible D gene is TRBD2 (6 bases). The CDR3 has 15 amino acids. V was pared by 7 bases and J by 1 base, with 15 bases between. The CDR3 loop is CASTNPERGTDTQYF. CDR3 DNA sequence: TGTGCCAGCACTAACCCGGAGCGGGGCACAGATACGCAGTATTTT.

This clonotype came up a few times. The CDR3 here is CASSLGGQGTTNEKLFF. The CDR3 bases are TGCGCCAGCAGCTTGGGGGGACAGGGGACAACTAATGAAAAACTGTTTTTT. V is TRBV5-1 and J is TRBJ1-4; 10 bases agree with TRBD1. CDR1 and CDR2 from the germline V gene are SGHRS and YFSETQ. This CDR3 region has 17 residues. Trimming removed 0 bases from V and 0 bases from J; junction bases left unmatched: 2.

This clonotype showed up many times. The V gene is TRBV7-2, the J gene TRBJ2-5, with D perhaps TRBD1 or TRBD2 (5 bases each). Trimming stripped 4 bases from V and 0 bases from J, with 9 bases between. Germline assignment: CDR1 SGHTA and CDR2 FQGNSA. There are 14 residues in the CDR3. The CDR3 nucleotides read TGTGCCAGCAGCTGGGGGAGTAACCAAGAGACCCAGTACTTC. Its translation: CASSWGSNQETQYF.

With regard to this clonotype: A read error may explain this, as a much larger clone is one base away. The chain has TRBV20-1 and TRBJ2-3; no firm D call. The CDR3 consists of 11 residues. The germline gives CDR1 DFQATT, CDR2 SNEGSKA (reference sequence). CDR3 protein: CSAPFMDTQCF. As DNA, the CDR3 is TGCAGTGCTCCCTTCATGGATACGCAGTGTTTT.

This clonotype appeared a few times. The CDR3 region is CSARETGRSTEAFF. CDR3 nucleotide sequence: TGCAGTGCTAGGGAGACAGGGAGGTCGACTGAAGCTTTCTTT. V usage is TRBV20-1 and J usage is TRBJ1-1; 7 positions match TRBD1. The CDR3 length is 14 residues. V shed 3 bases, J shed 5 bases, and the junction held 9 bases outside the gene matches. CDR1 DFQATT and CDR2 SNEGSKA come from the germline V gene (reference sequence).

In this sample, this clonotype turned up a few times. V gene TRBV5-5 combines with J gene TRBJ2-2, with a possible D match to TRBD1 (6 bases). The germline V gene encodes CDR1 SGHKS and CDR2 YYEKEE (reference sequence). CDR3 length: 15 residues. V was cut by 2 bases and J by 3 bases, with 11 bases left in between. The CDR3 reads CASSFQGLDTGELFF. CDR3 nucleotide sequence: TGTGCCAGCAGCTTTCAGGGGTTAGACACCGGGGAGCTGTTTTTT.

The table lists this clonotype with a few counts. The CDR3 is CASRAGPNYGYTF. DNA of the CDR3: TGTGCCAGCCGGGCAGGACCTAACTATGGCTACACCTTC. This chain connects TRBV7-9 to TRBJ1-2, with D uncertain. This CDR3 region has 13 residues. Germline lookup yields CDR1 SEHNR and CDR2 FQNEAQ (reference sequence). Trimming cost V 8 bases and J 0 bases, with 10 bases left between them.

This chain links TRBV4-3 with TRBJ2-1; D unclear. The ends were cut back, 1 base at V and 8 bases at J, with 12 bases in the middle. Germline V lookup: CDR1 LGHNA, CDR2 YSLEER. There are 14 residues in the CDR3. CDR3 in DNA: TGCGCCAGCAGCCAAGCGGGCCCGGTCGATGAGCAGTTCTTC. This encodes CASSQAGPVDEQFF.

V and J are TRBV4-1 and TRBJ2-4; D unresolved. Germline V gene lookup returns CDR1 MGHRA and CDR2 YSYEKL. Trimming took off 0 bases at V and 7 bases at J, with 4 bases between the two ends. The CDR3 totals 12 residues. CDR3 region: CASSQDGNIQYF. The CDR3 coding sequence is TGCGCCAGCAGCCAAGATGGTAACATTCAGTACTTC.